This T cell receptor beta chain came from a study of T cell repertoires in ileal Crohn's disease. Whole-study context: Operated complications were stricturing disease (about 60%) and penetrating disease (39%).

Each sample's TCRB immunosequencing used about 500 nanograms of biopsy DNA. The method was immunoSEQ multiplex PCR; TCRdb's version includes in-frame clones alone and lacks a portion of them. Seen here are roughly 2,300 clones, 96% observed once, and the top ten hold 0.95% to 1.5%. Regarding the study as a whole: Every patient over 26.8% clonality showed endoscopic recurrence.

CDR3 length equals 14 residues. Germline assignment: CDR1 SGDLS and CDR2 YYNGEE. V lost 3 bases to trimming and J lost 3 bases, with 12 bases between them. About this clone: Antigen: not known.

The clonotype originates from an adult with Crohn's disease. The sample was ileal tissue. V and J are TRBV9 and TRBJ1-1; D gene uncertain. CDR3 sequence reads: CASSARLRDTEAFF. CDR3 sequence (DNA): TGTGCCAGCAGCGCCCGCCTTCGGGACACTGAAGCTTTCTTT.